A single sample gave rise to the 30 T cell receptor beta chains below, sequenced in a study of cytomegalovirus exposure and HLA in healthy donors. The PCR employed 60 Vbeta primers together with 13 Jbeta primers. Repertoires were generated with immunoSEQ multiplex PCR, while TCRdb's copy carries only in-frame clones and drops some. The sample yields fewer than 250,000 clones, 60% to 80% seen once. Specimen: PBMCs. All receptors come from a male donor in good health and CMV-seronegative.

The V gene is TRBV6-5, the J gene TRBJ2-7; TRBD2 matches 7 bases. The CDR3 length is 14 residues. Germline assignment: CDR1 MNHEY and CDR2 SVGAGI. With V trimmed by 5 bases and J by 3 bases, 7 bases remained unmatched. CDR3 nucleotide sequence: TGTGCCAGCAGTAACCAAGGACTAGTCTACGAGCAGTACTTC. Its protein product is CASSNQGLVYEQYF.

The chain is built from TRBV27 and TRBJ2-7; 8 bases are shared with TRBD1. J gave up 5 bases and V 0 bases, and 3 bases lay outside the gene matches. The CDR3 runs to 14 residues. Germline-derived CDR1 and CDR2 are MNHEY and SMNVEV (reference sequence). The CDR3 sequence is CASSLSRTGHEQYF. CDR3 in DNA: TGTGCCAGCAGTTTATCCCGGACAGGGCACGAGCAGTACTTC.

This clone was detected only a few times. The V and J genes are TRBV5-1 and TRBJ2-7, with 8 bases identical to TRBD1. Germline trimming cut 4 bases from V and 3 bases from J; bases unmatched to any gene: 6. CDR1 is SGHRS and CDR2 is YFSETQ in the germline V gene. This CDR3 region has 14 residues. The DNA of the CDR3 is TGCGCCAGCAGCCCAGGACAGGGAGGCTACGAGCAGTACTTC. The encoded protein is CASSPGQGGYEQYF.

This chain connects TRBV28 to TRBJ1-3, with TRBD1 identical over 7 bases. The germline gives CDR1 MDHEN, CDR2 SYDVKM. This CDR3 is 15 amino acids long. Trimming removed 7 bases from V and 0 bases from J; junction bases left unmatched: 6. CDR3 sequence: CASIRGQPSGNTIYF. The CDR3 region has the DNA TGTGCCAGCATCAGGGGACAGCCCTCTGGAAACACCATATATTTT.

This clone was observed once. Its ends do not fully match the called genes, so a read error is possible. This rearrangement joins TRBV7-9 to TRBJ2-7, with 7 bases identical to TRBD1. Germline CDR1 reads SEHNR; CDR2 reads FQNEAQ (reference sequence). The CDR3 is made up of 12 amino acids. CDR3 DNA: TGTTCCAGCAGCTCCTCGGACAGGAGGCAGTACTTC. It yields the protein CSSSSSDRRQYF.

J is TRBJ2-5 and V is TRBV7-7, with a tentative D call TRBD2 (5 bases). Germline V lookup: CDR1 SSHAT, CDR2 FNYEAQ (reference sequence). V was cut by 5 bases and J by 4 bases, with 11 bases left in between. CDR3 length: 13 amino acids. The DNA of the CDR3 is TGTGCCAGCAGCCCCAGCGGTGGAGAGACCCAGTACTTC. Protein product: CASSPSGGETQYF. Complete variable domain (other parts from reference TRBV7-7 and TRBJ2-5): GAGVSQSPRYKVTKRGQDVTLRCDPISSHATLYWYQQALGQGPEFLTYFNYEAQPDKSGLPSDRFSAERPEGSISTLTIQRTEQRDSAMYRCASSPSGGETQYFGPGTRLLVL.

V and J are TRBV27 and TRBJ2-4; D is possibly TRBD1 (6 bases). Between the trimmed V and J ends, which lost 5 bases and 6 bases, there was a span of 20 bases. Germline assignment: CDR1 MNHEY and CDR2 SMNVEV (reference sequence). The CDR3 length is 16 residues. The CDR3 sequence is CASSPLGTGWGNIQYF. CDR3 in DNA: TGTGCCAGCAGTCCACTAGGAACAGGGTGGGGAAACATTCAGTACTTC.

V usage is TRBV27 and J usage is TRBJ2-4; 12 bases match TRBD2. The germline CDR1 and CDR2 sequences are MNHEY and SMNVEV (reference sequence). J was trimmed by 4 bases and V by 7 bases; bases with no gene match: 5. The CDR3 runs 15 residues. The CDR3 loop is CASTPGTSGKNIQYF. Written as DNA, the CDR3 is TGTGCCAGCACCCCCGGGACTAGCGGGAAAAACATTCAGTACTTC.

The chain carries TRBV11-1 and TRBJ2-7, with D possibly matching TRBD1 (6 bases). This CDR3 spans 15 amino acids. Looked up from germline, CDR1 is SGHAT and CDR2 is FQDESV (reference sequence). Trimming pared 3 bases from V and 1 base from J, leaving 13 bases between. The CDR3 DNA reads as TGTGCCAGCAGCTTCCGGGACACAAGGTCCTACGAGCAGTACTTC. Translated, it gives CASSFRDTRSYEQYF.

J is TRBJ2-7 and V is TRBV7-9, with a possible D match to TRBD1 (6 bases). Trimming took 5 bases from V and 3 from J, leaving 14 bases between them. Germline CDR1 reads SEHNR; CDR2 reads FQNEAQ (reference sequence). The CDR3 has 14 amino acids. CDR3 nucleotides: TGTGCCAGCAGCCCGGGACATTCTGTCTACGAGCAGTACTTC. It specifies CASSPGHSVYEQYF. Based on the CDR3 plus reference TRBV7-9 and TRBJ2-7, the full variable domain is DTGVSQNPRHKITKRGQNVTFRCDPISEHNRLYWYRQTLGQGPEFLTYFQNEAQLEKSRLLSDRFSAERPKGSFSTLEIQRTEQGDSAMYLCASSPGHSVYEQYFGPGTRLTVT.

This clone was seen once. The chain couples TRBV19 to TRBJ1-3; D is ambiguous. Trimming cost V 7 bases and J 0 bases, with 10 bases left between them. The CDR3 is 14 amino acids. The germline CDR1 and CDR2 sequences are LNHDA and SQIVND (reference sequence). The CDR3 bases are TGTGCCAGTACCGGACTGATCTCTGGAAACACCATATATTTT. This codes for CASTGLISGNTIYF.

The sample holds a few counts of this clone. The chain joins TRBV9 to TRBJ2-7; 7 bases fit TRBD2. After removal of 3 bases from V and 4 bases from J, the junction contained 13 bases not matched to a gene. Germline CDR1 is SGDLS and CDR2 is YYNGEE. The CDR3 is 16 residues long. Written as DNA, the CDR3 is TGTGCCAGCAGCGGGGGAGGGGCTAGCGGCGCTTACGAGCAGTACTTC. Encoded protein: CASSGGGASGAYEQYF.

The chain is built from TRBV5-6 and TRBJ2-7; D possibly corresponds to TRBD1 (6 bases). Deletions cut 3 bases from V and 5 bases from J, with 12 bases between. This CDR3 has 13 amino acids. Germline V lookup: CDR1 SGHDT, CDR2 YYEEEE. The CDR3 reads CASSYGTLDEQYF. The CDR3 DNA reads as TGTGCCAGCAGCTACGGGACACTAGACGAGCAGTACTTC. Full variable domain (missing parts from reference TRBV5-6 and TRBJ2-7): DAGVTQSPTHLIKTRGQQVTLRCSPKSGHDTVSWYQQALGQGPQFIFQYYEEEERQRGNFPDRFSGHQFPNYSSELNVNALLLGDSALYLCASSYGTLDEQYFGPGTRLTVT.

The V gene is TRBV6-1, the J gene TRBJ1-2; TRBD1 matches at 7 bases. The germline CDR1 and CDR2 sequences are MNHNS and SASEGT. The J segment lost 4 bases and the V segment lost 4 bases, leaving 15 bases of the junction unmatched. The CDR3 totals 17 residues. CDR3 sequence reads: CASSGEGNLDRAYGYTF. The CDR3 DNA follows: TGTGCCAGCAGTGGCGAGGGCAACCTAGACAGGGCCTATGGCTACACCTTC.

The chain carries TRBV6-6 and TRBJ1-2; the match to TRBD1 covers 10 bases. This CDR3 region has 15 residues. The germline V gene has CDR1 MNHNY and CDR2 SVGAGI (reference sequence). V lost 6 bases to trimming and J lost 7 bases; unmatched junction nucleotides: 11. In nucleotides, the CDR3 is TGTGCCAGCAGCCTTACCGGGACAGGGGTAGGTGGCTACACCTTC. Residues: CASSLTGTGVGGYTF.

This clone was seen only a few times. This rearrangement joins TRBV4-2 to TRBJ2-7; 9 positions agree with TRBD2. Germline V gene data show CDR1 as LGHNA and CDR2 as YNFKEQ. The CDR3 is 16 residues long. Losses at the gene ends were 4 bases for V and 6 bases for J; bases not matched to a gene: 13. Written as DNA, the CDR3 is TGTGCCAGCAGCCCCTTCGGGGCGGGAGGGCCCATCGAGCAGTACTTC. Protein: CASSPFGAGGPIEQYF.

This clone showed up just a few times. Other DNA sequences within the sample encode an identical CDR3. As DNA, the CDR3 is TGTGCCAGCAGCCCGAGGACAGGCTACGAGCAGTACTTC. The encoded protein is CASSPRTGYEQYF. This sequence joins TRBV5-6 and TRBJ2-7; 7 bases line up with TRBD1. V was clipped by 4 bases and J by 3 bases; unmatched bases: 4. CDR1 SGHDT and CDR2 YYEEEE come from the germline V gene. The length of the CDR3 is 13 residues.

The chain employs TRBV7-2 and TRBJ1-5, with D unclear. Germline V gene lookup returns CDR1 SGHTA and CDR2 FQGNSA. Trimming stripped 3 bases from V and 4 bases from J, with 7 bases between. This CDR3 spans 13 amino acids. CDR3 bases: TGTGCCAGCAGCTTCCGTCGGAATCAGCCCCAGCATTTT. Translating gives CASSFRRNQPQHF.

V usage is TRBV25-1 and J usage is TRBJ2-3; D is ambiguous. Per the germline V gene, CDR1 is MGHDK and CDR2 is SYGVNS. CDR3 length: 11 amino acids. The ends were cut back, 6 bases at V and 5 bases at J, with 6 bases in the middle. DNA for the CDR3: TGTGCCAGCAGCCCCAAAGATACGCAGTATTTT. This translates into CASSPKDTQYF.

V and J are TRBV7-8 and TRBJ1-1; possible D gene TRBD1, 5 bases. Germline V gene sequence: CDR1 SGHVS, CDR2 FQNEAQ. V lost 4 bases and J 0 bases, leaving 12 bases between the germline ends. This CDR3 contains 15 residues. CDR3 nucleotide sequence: TGTGCCAGCAGCTCAAACAGGAACATGAACACTGAAGCTTTCTTT. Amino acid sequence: CASSSNRNMNTEAFF.

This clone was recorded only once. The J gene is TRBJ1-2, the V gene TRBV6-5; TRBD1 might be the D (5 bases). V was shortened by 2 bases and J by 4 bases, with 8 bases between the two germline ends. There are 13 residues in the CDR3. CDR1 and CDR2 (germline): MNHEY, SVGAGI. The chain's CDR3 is CASSYTDTYGYTF. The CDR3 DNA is TGTGCCAGCAGTTACACGGACACCTATGGCTACACCTTC.

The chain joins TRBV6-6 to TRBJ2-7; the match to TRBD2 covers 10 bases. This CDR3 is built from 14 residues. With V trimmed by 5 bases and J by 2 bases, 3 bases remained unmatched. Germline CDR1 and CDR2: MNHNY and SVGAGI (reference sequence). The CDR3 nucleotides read TGTGCCAGCAGTGGAGCGGGAGGGCCCTACGAGCAGTACTTC. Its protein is CASSGAGGPYEQYF.

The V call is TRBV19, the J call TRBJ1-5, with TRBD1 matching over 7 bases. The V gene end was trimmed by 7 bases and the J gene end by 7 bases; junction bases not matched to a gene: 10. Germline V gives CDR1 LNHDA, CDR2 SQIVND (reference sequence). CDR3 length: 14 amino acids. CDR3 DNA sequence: TGTGCCAGTACGGGTCAACAGGGGTACCAGCCCCAGCATTTT. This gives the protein CASTGQQGYQPQHF. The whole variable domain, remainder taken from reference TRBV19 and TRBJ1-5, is DGGITQSPKYLFRKEGQNVTLSCEQNLNHDAMYWYRQDPGQGLRLIYYSQIVNDFQKGDIAEGYSVSREKKESFPLTVTSAQKNPTAFYLCASTGQQGYQPQHFGDGTRLSIL.

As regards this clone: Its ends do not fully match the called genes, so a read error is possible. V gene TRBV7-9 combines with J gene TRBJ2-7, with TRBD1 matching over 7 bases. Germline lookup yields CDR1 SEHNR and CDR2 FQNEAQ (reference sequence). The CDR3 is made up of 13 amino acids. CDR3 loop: CSSSLGQAHEQYF. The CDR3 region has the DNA TGTTCCAGCAGCTTAGGACAGGCCCACGAGCAGTACTTC. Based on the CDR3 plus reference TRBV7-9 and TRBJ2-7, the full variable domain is DTGVSQNPRHKITKRGQNVTFRCDPISEHNRLYWYRQTLGQGPEFLTYFQNEAQLEKSRLLSDRFSAERPKGSFSTLEIQRTEQGDSAMYLCSSSLGQAHEQYFGPGTRLTVT.

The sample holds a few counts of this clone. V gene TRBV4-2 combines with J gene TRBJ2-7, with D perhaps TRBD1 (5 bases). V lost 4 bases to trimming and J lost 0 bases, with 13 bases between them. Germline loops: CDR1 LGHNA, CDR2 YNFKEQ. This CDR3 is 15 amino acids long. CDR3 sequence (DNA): TGTGCCAGCAGCCCCAGGGTATTAAGCTCCTACGAGCAGTACTTC. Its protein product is CASSPRVLSSYEQYF.

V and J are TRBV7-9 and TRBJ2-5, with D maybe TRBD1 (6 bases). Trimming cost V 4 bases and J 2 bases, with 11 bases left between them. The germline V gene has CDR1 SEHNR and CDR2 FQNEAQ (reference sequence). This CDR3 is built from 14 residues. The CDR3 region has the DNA TGTGCCAGCAGCTCCTCAGGGGAACAAGAGACCCAGTACTTC. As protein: CASSSSGEQETQYF.

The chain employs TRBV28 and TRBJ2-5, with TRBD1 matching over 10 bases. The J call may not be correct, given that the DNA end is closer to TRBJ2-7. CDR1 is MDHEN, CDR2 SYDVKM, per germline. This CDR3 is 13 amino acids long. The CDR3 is CAIRGTGVSEQYF. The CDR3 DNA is TGTGCCATCCGGGGGACAGGGGTCTCCGAGCAGTACTTC.

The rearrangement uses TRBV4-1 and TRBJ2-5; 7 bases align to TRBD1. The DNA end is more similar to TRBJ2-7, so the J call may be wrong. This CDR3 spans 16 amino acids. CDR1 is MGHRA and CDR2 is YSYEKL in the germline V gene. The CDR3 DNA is TGCGCCAGCAGCCAGCCCCCGGGACAGATGACCTACGAGCAGTACTTC. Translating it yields CASSQPPGQMTYEQYF.

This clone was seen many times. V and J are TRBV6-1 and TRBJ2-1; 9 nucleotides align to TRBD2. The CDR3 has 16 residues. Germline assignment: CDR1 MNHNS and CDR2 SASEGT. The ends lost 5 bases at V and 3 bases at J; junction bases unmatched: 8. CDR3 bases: TGTGCCAGCAGTAAAGTAGCGGGAGAGGGCTACAATGAGCAGTTCTTC. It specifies CASSKVAGEGYNEQFF.

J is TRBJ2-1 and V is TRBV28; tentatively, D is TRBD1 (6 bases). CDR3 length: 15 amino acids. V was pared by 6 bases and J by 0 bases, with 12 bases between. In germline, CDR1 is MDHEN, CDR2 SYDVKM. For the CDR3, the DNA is TGTGCCAGCAGGGGACACTTACGCTCCTACAATGAGCAGTTCTTC. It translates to CASRGHLRSYNEQFF. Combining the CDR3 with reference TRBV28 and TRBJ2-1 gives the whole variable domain DVKVTQSSRYLVKRTGEKVFLECVQDMDHENMFWYRQDPGLGLRLIYFSYDVKMKEKGDIPEGYSVSREKKERFSLILESASTNQTSMYLCASRGHLRSYNEQFFGPGTRLTVL.